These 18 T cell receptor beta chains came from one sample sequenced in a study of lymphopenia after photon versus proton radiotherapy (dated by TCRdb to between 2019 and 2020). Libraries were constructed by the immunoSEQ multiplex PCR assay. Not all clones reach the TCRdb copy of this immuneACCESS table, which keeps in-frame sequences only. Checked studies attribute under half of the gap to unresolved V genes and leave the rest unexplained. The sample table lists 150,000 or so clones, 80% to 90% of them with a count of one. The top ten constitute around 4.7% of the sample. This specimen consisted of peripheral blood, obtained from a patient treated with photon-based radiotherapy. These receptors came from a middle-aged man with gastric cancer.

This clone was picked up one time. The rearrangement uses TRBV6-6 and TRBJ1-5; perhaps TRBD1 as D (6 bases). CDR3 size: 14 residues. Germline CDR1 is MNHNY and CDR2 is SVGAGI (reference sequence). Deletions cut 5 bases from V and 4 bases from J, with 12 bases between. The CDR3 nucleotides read TGTGCCAGCAGTGCCGGGACACGTAATCAGCCCCAGCATTTT. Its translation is CASSAGTRNQPQHF.

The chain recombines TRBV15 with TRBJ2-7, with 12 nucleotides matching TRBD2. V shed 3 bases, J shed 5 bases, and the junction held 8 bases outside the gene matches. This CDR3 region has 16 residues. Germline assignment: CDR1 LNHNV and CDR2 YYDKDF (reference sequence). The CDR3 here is CATSRWGGLAGNEQYF. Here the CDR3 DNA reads TGTGCCACCAGCAGGTGGGGTGGACTAGCGGGAAACGAGCAGTACTTC.

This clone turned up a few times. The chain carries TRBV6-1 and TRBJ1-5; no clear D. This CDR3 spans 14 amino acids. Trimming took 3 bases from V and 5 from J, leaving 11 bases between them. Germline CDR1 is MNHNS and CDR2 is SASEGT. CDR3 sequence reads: CASSEGEGHQPQHF. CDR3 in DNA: TGTGCCAGCAGTGAGGGTGAGGGCCATCAGCCCCAGCATTTT.

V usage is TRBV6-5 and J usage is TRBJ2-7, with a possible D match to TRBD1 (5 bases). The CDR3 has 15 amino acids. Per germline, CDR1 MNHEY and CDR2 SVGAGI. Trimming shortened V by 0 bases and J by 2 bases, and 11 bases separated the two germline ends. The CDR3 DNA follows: TGTGCCAGCAGTTACTCGCCACAGGAGACCTACGAGCAGTACTTC. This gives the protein CASSYSPQETYEQYF.

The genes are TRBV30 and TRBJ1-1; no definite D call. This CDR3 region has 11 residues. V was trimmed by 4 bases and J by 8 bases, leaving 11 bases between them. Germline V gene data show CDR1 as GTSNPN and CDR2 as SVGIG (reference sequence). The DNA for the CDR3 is TGTGCCTGGATCGGGCCTCGGGAAGCTTTCTTT. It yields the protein CAWIGPREAFF.

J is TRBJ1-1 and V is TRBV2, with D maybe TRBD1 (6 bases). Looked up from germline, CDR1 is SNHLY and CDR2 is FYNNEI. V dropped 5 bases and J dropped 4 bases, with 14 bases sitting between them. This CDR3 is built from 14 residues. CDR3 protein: CASSSRRGGTEAFF. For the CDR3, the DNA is TGTGCCAGCAGTAGCCGAAGGGGGGGCACTGAAGCTTTCTTT. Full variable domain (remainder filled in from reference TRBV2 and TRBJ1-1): EPEVTQTPSHQVTQMGQEVILRCVPISNHLYFYWYRQILGQKVEFLVSFYNNEISEKSEIFDDQFSVERPDGSNFTLKIRSTKLEDSAMYFCASSSRRGGTEAFFGQGTRLTVV.

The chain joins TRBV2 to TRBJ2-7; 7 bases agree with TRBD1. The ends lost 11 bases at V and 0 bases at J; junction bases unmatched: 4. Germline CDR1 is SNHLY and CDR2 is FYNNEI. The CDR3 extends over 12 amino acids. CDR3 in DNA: TGTGCCGGGAGACAGGGCTCCTACGAGCAGTACTTC. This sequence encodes CAGRQGSYEQYF.

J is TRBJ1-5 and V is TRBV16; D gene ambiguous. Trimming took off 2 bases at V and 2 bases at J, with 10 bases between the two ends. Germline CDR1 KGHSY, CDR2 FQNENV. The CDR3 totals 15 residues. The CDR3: CASSQDRQGNQPQHF. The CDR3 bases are TGTGCCAGCAGCCAAGATCGGCAGGGCAATCAGCCCCAGCATTTT.

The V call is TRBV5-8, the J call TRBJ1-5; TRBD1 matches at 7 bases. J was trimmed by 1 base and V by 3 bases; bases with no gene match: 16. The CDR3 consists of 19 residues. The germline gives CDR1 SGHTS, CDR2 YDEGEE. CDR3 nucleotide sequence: TGTGCCAGCAGCTCGGGACAGAGCATAAACTTCGGGAGCAATCAGCCCCAGCATTTT. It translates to CASSSGQSINFGSNQPQHF.

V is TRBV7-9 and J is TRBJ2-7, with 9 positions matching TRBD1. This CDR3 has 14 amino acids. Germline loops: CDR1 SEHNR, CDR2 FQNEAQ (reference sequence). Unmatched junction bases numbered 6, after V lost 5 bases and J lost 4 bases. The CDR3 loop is CASSPGQGKYEQYF. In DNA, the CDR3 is TGTGCCAGCAGCCCCGGACAGGGGAAATACGAGCAGTACTTC.

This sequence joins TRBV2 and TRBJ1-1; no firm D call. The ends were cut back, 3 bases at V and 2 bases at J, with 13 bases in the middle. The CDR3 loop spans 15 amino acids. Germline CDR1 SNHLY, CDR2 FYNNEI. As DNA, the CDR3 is TGTGCCAGCAGTGATGACACTCGAAGAAACACTGAAGCTTTCTTT. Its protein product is CASSDDTRRNTEAFF.

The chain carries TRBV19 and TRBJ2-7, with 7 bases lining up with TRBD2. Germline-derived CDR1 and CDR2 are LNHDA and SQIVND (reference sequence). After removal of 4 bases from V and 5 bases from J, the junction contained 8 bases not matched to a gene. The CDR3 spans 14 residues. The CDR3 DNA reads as TGTGCCAGTAGTAGCGGGAGTGACGCCCACGAGCAGTACTTC. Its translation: CASSSGSDAHEQYF.

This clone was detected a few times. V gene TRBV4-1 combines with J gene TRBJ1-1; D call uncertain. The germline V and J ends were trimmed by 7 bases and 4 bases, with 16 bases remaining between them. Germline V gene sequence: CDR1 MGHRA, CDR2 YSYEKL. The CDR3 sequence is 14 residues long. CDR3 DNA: TGCGCCAGCATCCCAGACACCCCGGGCACTGAAGCTTTCTTT. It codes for CASIPDTPGTEAFF.

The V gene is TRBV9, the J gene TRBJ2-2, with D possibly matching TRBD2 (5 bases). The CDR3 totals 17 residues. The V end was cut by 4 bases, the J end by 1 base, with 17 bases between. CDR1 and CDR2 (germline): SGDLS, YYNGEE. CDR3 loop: CASSPRVVAQNTGELFF. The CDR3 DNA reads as TGTGCCAGCAGCCCCCGGGTGGTAGCGCAGAACACCGGGGAGCTGTTTTTT.

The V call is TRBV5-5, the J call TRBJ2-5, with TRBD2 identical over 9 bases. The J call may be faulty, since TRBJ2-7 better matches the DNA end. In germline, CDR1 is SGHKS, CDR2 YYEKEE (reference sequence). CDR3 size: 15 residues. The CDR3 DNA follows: TGTGCCAGCAGCTTTAGCGGGAGCTCTGATTACGAGCAGTACTTC. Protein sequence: CASSFSGSSDYEQYF.

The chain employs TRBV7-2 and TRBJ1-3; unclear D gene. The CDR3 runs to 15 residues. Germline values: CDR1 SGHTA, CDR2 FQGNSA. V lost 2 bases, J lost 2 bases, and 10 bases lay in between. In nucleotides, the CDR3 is TGTGCCAGCAGCTTAAGGGCAGCAACTGGAAACACCATATATTTT. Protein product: CASSLRAATGNTIYF.

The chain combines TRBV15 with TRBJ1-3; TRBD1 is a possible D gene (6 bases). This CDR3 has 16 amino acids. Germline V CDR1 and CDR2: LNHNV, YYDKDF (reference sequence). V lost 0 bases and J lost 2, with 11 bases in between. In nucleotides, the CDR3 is TGTGCCACCAGCAGAGAGGGGGGCTCTCCTGGAAACACCATATATTTT. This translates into CATSREGGSPGNTIYF.

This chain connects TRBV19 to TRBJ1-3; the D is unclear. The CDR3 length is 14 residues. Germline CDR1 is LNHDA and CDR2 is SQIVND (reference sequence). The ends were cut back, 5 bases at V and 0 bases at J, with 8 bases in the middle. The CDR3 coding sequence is TGTGCCAGTAGTCTAGCAGCCTCTGGAAACACCATATATTTT. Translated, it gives CASSLAASGNTIYF.